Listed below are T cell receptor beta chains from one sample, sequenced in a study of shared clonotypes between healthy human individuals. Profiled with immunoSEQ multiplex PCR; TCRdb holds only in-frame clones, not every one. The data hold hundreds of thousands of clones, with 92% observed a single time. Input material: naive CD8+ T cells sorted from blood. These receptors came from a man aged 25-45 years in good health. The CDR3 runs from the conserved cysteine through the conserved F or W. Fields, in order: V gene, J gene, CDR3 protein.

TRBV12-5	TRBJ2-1	CASGLFGLASSYNEQFF
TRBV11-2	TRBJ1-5	CASSLASGTNQPQHF
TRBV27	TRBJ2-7	CASSSETSGRAYEQYF
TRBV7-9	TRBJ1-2	CASSPEVGQHYTF
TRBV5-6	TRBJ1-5	CASSLASGNQPQHF
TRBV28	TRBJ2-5	CASSPPDRGQETQYF
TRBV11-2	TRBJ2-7	CASSSPQGASDEQYF
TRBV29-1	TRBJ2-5	CSVAQKAQGETQYF
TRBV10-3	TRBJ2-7	CAITDPDKRSYEQYF
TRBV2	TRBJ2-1	CANEGRKNEQFF
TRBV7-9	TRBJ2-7	CASGLAGGLSSYEQYF
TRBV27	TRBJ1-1	CASSLTGNTEAFF
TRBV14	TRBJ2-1	CASSEMKTGLYNEQFF
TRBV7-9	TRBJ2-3	CASSSRDSASTDTQYF
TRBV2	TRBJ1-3	CASSEGTAGNTIYF
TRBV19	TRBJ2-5	CASSIGPGMETQYF
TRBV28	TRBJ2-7	CASSPGQYEQYF
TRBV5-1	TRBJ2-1	CASSYDRGRTSGRVEQFF
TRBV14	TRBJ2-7	CASSQHPRDMTYEQYF
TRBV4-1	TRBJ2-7	CASSQLPGQVYEQYF
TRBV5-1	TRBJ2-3	CASGSLTGERDTQYF
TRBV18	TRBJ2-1	CASWDGRNEQFF
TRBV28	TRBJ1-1	CASREGFYTEAFF
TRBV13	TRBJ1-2	CASSFSTGRHYGYTF
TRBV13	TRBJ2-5	CASSLSGAGGETQYF
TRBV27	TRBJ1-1	CASRQGYTEAFF
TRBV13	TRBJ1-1	CASSLVGQNTEAFF
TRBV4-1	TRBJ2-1	CASSQDRSDTSSYNEQFF
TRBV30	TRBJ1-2	CAWEDGGFGYTF
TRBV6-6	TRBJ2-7	CASSLLSGTHEQYF
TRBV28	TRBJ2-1	CASSTSWTGVRNEQFF
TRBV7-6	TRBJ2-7	CASSSSGSFDEQYF
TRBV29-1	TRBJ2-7	CSVDGTGDGEQYF
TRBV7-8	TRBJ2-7	CASSLRIKGLDEQYF
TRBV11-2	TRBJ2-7	CASSSLTYRDYEQYF
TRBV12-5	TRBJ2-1	CASGAGTGGYNEQFF
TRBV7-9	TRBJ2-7	CASSSDLAGSSYEQYF
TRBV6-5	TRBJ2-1	CASSYAKSGYEQFF
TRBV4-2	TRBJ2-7	CASSPRDPSSYEQYF
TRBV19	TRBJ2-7	CASSMVFGGGEQYF
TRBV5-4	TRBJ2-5	CASSLVPTQGETQYF
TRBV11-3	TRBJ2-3	CASSPGRETVDTQYF
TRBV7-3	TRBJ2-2	CASSLSAGNPTNTGELFF
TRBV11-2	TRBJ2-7	CASSLSRGYEQYF
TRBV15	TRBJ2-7	CATSRARPSYEQYF
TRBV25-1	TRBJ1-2	CASSDPGAPGYTF
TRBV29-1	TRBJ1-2	CSVEGGTATYGYTF
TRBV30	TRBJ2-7	CAWSGGEYRPGIDEQYF
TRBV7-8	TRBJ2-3	CASSPLAGHVFTDTQYF
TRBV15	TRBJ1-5	CATSRDKGASQPQHF
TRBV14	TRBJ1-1	CASSQIDTGTTEAFF
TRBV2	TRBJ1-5	CASSEDRGGLQPQHF
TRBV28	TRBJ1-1	CASRDNLGGDTEAFF